This T cell receptor beta chain was recorded in a study of T cell repertoires in cytomegalovirus infection. Study information: Through public TCR beta signatures, both CMV infection and matching HLA type were indicated.

Details on this clonotype: Its antigen is unknown. A read error is likely, as this CDR3 ends without the conserved phenylalanine or tryptophan.

TCRdb reprocessed the reads with MiXCR, giving one entry per CDR3 protein. In the table there are about 450,000 distinct CDR3 sequences, around 32% of which are singletons. Germline CDR1 reads SGHVS; CDR2 reads FNYEAQ. There are 15 residues in the CDR3. Deletions cut 1 base from V and 4 bases from J, with 14 bases between. Study-wide results and caveats: The study found HLA-C-restricted CMV-specific TCR beta clonotypes dominating the ex vivo response. Frequencies of public TCR beta families were cumulated, and this identified carriers of CMV plus the relevant HLA.

This clonotype was sampled from a human donor in good health (CMV status not recorded). Some clones in this sample may be carry-over from other donors' samples. Sequencing input: PBMCs. V usage is TRBV7-6 and J usage is TRBJ2-7, with D possibly matching TRBD2 (5 bases). The chain's CDR3 is CASSLGGPGFYEQYL. DNA of the CDR3: TGTGCCAGCAGCTTAGGAGGGCCCGGATTTTACGAGCAGTACTTA.